Shown below are 27 T cell receptor beta chains from a single sample sequenced in a study of blood T cell repertoires in COVID-19. This table comes from immunoSEQ multiplex PCR, and its TCRdb copy is limited to in-frame clones, with some not included. This sample has 90,000 or so clones, with 75% to 90% found just once. The material sequenced was peripheral blood. Receptors were obtained from a man in his 60s with COVID-19, enrolled during active disease.

V and J are TRBV6-5 and TRBJ2-1, with 10 bases that match TRBD2. V trimming: 8 bases; J trimming: 4 bases; junction bases outside the gene matches: 2. The CDR3 extends over 13 amino acids. Germline V gene lookup returns CDR1 MNHEY and CDR2 SVGAGI. The CDR3 spells CASGLAVYNEQFF. The CDR3 DNA reads as TGTGCCAGCGGACTAGCGGTTTACAATGAGCAGTTCTTC.

V usage is TRBV19 and J usage is TRBJ2-5; possible D gene TRBD2, 6 bases. V gave up 5 bases and J gave up 5 bases, with 15 bases separating them. Germline V gene sequence: CDR1 LNHDA, CDR2 SQIVND (reference sequence). This CDR3 region has 14 residues. The CDR3 loop is CASSQGTAAETQYF. The CDR3 coding sequence is TGTGCCAGTAGTCAAGGGACTGCGGCGGAGACCCAGTACTTC.

The chain has TRBV5-5 and TRBJ2-5; 10 bases agree with TRBD2. Germline V gives CDR1 SGHKS, CDR2 YYEKEE (reference sequence). The CDR3 has 15 amino acids. J was trimmed by 5 bases and V by 0 bases; bases with no gene match: 4. CDR3 region: CASSLVLAGWETQYF. The CDR3 nucleotides read TGTGCCAGCAGCTTGGTACTAGCGGGATGGGAGACCCAGTACTTC.

The V and J genes are TRBV6-5 and TRBJ2-2, with 7 bases fitting TRBD2. Per the germline V gene, CDR1 is MNHEY and CDR2 is SVGAGI. CDR3 length: 13 amino acids. The V gene end was trimmed by 7 bases and the J gene end by 6 bases; junction bases not matched to a gene: 5. The CDR3, as DNA: TGTGCCAGCACCAGCGGGGAAGCCGGGGAGCTGTTTTTT. Protein sequence: CASTSGEAGELFF.

The chain employs TRBV28 and TRBJ1-2; tentative D call: TRBD1 (6 bases). The CDR3 is made up of 16 amino acids. Trimming removed 2 bases from V and 7 bases from J, with 20 bases in between. Germline loops: CDR1 MDHEN, CDR2 SYDVKM. This CDR3 reads CASSLGLGADFAGYTF. The CDR3 bases are TGTGCCAGCAGTTTAGGTTTGGGGGCGGATTTCGCTGGCTACACCTTC.

The chain recombines TRBV20-1 with TRBJ2-1; the D gene is possibly TRBD1 (6 bases). This CDR3 is 14 amino acids long. V lost 3 bases to trimming and J lost 8 bases, with 17 bases between them. Germline CDR1 reads DFQATT; CDR2 reads SNEGSKA (reference sequence). The CDR3 loop is CSASRAGDSDEQFF. For the CDR3, the DNA is TGCAGTGCTAGTCGCGCAGGGGATTCAGATGAGCAGTTCTTC.

The rearrangement joins TRBV9 to TRBJ2-3, with 9 bases identical to TRBD2. J lost 5 bases, V lost 0 bases, and 7 bases had no gene match. Germline values: CDR1 SGDLS, CDR2 YYNGEE. CDR3 length: 16 residues. CDR3 bases: TGTGCCAGCAGCGTAGTAGCGGGAGAGAGTCAAGATACGCAGTATTTT. Translating it yields CASSVVAGESQDTQYF.

This chain uses TRBV18 with TRBJ2-1; 7 nucleotides match TRBD2. V gave up 3 bases and J gave up 7 bases; unmatched junction bases: 6. Germline CDR1 is KGHSH and CDR2 is LQKENI. This CDR3 is built from 14 residues. The CDR3 loop reads CASSPAGVRNEQFF. In DNA, the CDR3 is TGTGCCAGCTCACCCGCGGGAGTAAGGAATGAGCAGTTCTTC.

CDR3 region: CASSVGTVGEKLFF. CDR3 bases: TGTGCCAGCAGTGTTGGGACAGTGGGTGAAAAACTGTTTTTT. The chain links TRBV2 to TRBJ1-4; 7 positions agree with TRBD1. This CDR3 is built from 14 residues. Germline V gives CDR1 SNHLY, CDR2 FYNNEI. The V gene end was trimmed by 4 bases and the J gene end by 7 bases; junction bases not matched to a gene: 6.

This sequence joins TRBV19 and TRBJ1-1, with TRBD1 as a possible D gene (5 bases). The CDR3 spans 15 residues. With 3 bases removed from V and 1 base from J, the gap between germline ends came to 12 bases. Germline lookup yields CDR1 LNHDA and CDR2 SQIVND (reference sequence). CDR3 nucleotides: TGTGCCAGTAGTATCGGGGGGGATGGGAACACTGAAGCTTTCTTT. Translated, it gives CASSIGGDGNTEAFF.

The CDR3 spells CASSLGGLGEKLFF. For the CDR3, the DNA is TGTGCCAGCAGCCTTGGGGGCTTGGGGGAAAAACTGTTTTTT. The rearrangement uses TRBV5-5 and TRBJ1-4, with D possibly being TRBD1 (6 bases). The CDR3 has 14 residues. Germline V gene sequence: CDR1 SGHKS, CDR2 YYEKEE (reference sequence). V lost 4 bases and J 8 bases, leaving 15 bases between the germline ends.

This chain joins TRBV27 and TRBJ2-2; 13 nucleotides agree with TRBD2. Trimming at V came to 3 bases and at J to 8 bases, leaving 9 bases not matched to a gene. The CDR3 contains 17 residues. Germline-derived CDR1 and CDR2 are MNHEY and SMNVEV (reference sequence). CDR3 in DNA: TGTGCCAGCAGTTTGTTGGGACTAGCGGGACTGGGTGGGGAGCTGTTTTTT. This encodes CASSLLGLAGLGGELFF.

The chain joins TRBV9 to TRBJ2-3; D might be TRBD2 (6 bases). The germline gives CDR1 SGDLS, CDR2 YYNGEE. V lost 2 bases, J lost 5 bases, and 9 bases lay in between. The length of the CDR3 is 13 residues. The CDR3 loop is CASSVGGRDTQYF. The CDR3 DNA reads as TGTGCCAGCAGCGTCGGGGGTAGAGATACGCAGTATTTT.

The chain carries TRBV11-2 and TRBJ1-2; 7 bases are shared with TRBD1. J lost 6 bases, V lost 3 bases, and 1 base had no gene match. Germline CDR1 SGHAT, CDR2 FQNNGV. This CDR3 has 12 residues. Here the CDR3 DNA reads TGTGCCAGCAGCTTTGGACAGGATGGCTACACCTTC. Translated: CASSFGQDGYTF.

The CDR3 spells CATSAPGGNQPQHF. In nucleotides, the CDR3 is TGTGCCACCAGTGCCCCCGGGGGGAATCAGCCCCAGCATTTT. The genes are TRBV24-1 and TRBJ1-5; possibly TRBD1 for D (5 bases). The germline CDR1 and CDR2 sequences are KGHDR and SFDVKD. V shed 5 bases and J shed 4 bases, with 11 bases lying between them. The CDR3 loop spans 14 amino acids.

V is TRBV28 and J is TRBJ1-2; 7 nucleotides align to TRBD1. The CDR3 extends over 12 amino acids. The germline CDR1 and CDR2 sequences are MDHEN and SYDVKM. After removal of 6 bases from V and 8 bases from J, the junction contained 6 bases not matched to a gene. The CDR3 DNA sequence: TGTGCCAGCAGCCGAGGGGGCCGGGGCTACACCTTC. Its protein is CASSRGGRGYTF.

The chain couples TRBV29-1 to TRBJ1-1, with D tentatively TRBD1 (6 bases). The CDR3 totals 13 residues. V lost 7 bases, J lost 0 bases, and 12 bases lay in between. Germline assignment: CDR1 SQVTM and CDR2 ANQGSEA. CDR3 residues: CSATGTLNTEAFF. The CDR3 DNA reads as TGCAGCGCCACAGGGACCTTGAACACTGAAGCTTTCTTT.

The chain joins TRBV5-1 to TRBJ1-2, with TRBD1 matching over 10 bases. Trimming removed 0 bases from V and 3 bases from J; junction bases left unmatched: 2. Germline CDR1 SGHRS, CDR2 YFSETQ. There are 15 residues in the CDR3. The CDR3 sequence: CASSLGQGADYGYTF. In DNA, the CDR3 is TGCGCCAGCAGCTTGGGACAGGGGGCTGACTATGGCTACACCTTC.

The chain employs TRBV7-8 and TRBJ1-5, with 7 positions matching TRBD1. CDR3 size: 16 residues. Germline CDR1 is SGHVS and CDR2 is FQNEAQ. J lost 3 bases, V lost 2 bases, and 7 bases had no gene match. As DNA, the CDR3 is TGTGCCAGCAGCTTAATGCCGGGACAGAACAATCAGCCCCAGCATTTT. Translating gives CASSLMPGQNNQPQHF.

The chain is built from TRBV27 and TRBJ2-1, with 7 bases aligning to TRBD2. Germline loops: CDR1 MNHEY, CDR2 SMNVEV (reference sequence). The V segment lost 3 bases and the J segment 8 bases; nucleotides outside the gene matches: 4. CDR3 length equals 13 residues. The CDR3 DNA reads TGTGCCAGCAGTTTGCTGGGGGGGGATGAGCAGTTCTTC. It translates to CASSLLGGDEQFF.

A remark on this clone: This sample includes further DNA sequences coding for the same CDR3. The chain links TRBV30 to TRBJ1-4; D call uncertain. Trimming shortened V by 1 base and J by 3 bases, and 6 bases separated the two germline ends. CDR1 is GTSNPN and CDR2 is SVGIG in the germline V gene (reference sequence). The CDR3 extends over 13 amino acids. CDR3 amino acids: CAWSGGANEKLFF. The CDR3 DNA follows: TGTGCCTGGAGTGGGGGAGCTAATGAAAAACTGTTTTTT. The full variable domain, its missing parts supplied by reference TRBV30 and TRBJ1-4, is SQTIHQWPATLVQPVGSPLSLECTVEGTSNPNLYWYRQAAGRGLQLLFYSVGIGQISSEVPQNLSASRPQDRQFILSSKKLLLSDSGFYLCAWSGGANEKLFFGSGTQLSVL.

This clone has a single count. This chain connects TRBV30 to TRBJ2-3, with 10 bases fitting TRBD2. The CDR3 length is 15 residues. Germline V lookup: CDR1 GTSNPN, CDR2 SVGIG (reference sequence). V lost 2 bases and J lost 1; bases outside the gene matches: 3. The CDR3 sequence: CAWSTGTSGTDTQYF. The CDR3 DNA follows: TGTGCCTGGAGTACCGGGACTAGCGGCACAGATACGCAGTATTTT.

This chain connects TRBV11-2 to TRBJ2-3; TRBD1 matches 8 bases. The germline CDR1 and CDR2 sequences are SGHAT and FQNNGV. V was pared by 5 bases and J by 5 bases, with 9 bases of the junction left unmatched. The CDR3 loop spans 15 amino acids. The CDR3 reads CASSPRGQGRDTQYF. The CDR3, as DNA: TGTGCCAGCAGCCCACGCGGACAGGGACGAGATACGCAGTATTTT.

This clone has more than one count but fewer than ten. The V call is TRBV24-1, the J call TRBJ1-2; 11 positions match TRBD1. Germline V lookup: CDR1 KGHDR, CDR2 SFDVKD. J gave up 5 bases and V 5 bases, and 3 bases lay outside the gene matches. The CDR3 is made up of 14 amino acids. The CDR3 is CATSVGTGGYGYTF. In DNA form, the CDR3 reads TGTGCCACCAGTGTGGGGACAGGGGGTTATGGCTACACCTTC.

The J gene is TRBJ2-1, the V gene TRBV28; 10 bases match TRBD1. CDR3 length: 14 residues. V trimming: 6 bases; J trimming: 2 bases; junction bases outside the gene matches: 1. CDR1 MDHEN and CDR2 SYDVKM come from the germline V gene. CDR3 in amino acids: CASRTGGAYNEQFF. CDR3 sequence (DNA): TGTGCCAGCAGGACAGGGGGCGCCTACAATGAGCAGTTCTTC.

The chain couples TRBV2 to TRBJ2-4, with D perhaps TRBD2 (6 bases). V lost 7 bases and J lost 0, with 10 bases in between. Germline V CDR1 and CDR2: SNHLY, FYNNEI. The CDR3 covers 14 residues. The CDR3 sequence is CASIAGLAKNIQYF. The CDR3 DNA sequence: TGTGCCAGCATCGCGGGGCTAGCCAAAAACATTCAGTACTTC.

The sample holds one count of this clone. The sample has other DNA sequences that encode this CDR3 too. This chain joins TRBV3-1 (or the pseudogene TRBV3-2) and TRBJ1-3; 7 nucleotides align to TRBD1. The CDR3 has 15 residues. V lost 6 bases to trimming and J lost 4 bases; unmatched junction nucleotides: 9. Germline V gene data show CDR1 as LGHDT and CDR2 as YNNKEL (reference sequence). CDR3 DNA: TGTGCCAGCAGTCCCGACAGGGTTTCGGGAAACACCATATATTTT. This sequence encodes CASSPDRVSGNTIYF.